Listed below are T cell receptor beta chains from one sample, sequenced in a study of cytomegalovirus exposure and HLA in healthy donors. The method was immunoSEQ multiplex PCR; TCRdb's version includes in-frame clones alone and lacks a portion of them. The sample gives fewer than 200,000 clones, under 90% of which show up once; about 1.5% is in the top ten. The sequencing input was PBMCs. The receptors were sampled from a male donor in good health and CMV-seronegative. Each CDR3 is given with its conserved first and last residue. A D gene is named only where the DNA matches it firmly. A row's size may be missing; if present it is once, few, many or a size class.

clone size,CDR3 length,D gene,J gene,V gene,CDR3 protein,CDR3 DNA
few,14,TRBD1,TRBJ2-7,TRBV18,CASLAGQEAYEQYF,TGTGCCAGCTTGGCGGGACAGGAAGCCTACGAGCAGTACTTC
NA,17,TRBD2,TRBJ2-2,TRBV7-8,CASSTRTSGRAGGELFF,TGTGCCAGCAGCACCCGGACTAGCGGGAGGGCCGGCGGGGAGCTGTTTTTT
NA,14,NA,TRBJ2-1,TRBV6-5,CANKTRRSYNEQFF,TGTGCCAACAAGACGCGGCGGTCCTACAATGAGCAGTTCTTC
NA,12,TRBD1,TRBJ1-5,TRBV19,CARDRGDQPQHF,TGTGCCCGAGACAGGGGGGATCAGCCCCAGCATTTT
NA,15,NA,TRBJ1-6,TRBV4-1,CASSQVAGGNSPLHF,TGCGCCAGCAGCCAAGTTGCCGGAGGTAATTCACCCCTCCACTTT
NA,16,TRBD2,TRBJ2-1,TRBV7-9,CASSSTGTSGYNEQFF,TGTGCCAGCAGCTCAACCGGGACTAGCGGCTACAATGAGCAGTTCTTC
NA,16,NA,TRBJ2-4,TRBV27,CASMSGGALAKNIQYF,TGTGCCAGCATGTCGGGGGGCGCCTTGGCCAAAAACATTCAGTACTTC
NA,10,NA,TRBJ2-7,TRBV2,CASSVYEQYF,TGTGCCAGCAGCGTTTACGAGCAGTACTTC
NA,14,TRBD1,TRBJ2-5,TRBV5-1,CASSQNRGSETQYF,TGCGCCAGCAGCCAGAACAGGGGTTCGGAGACCCAGTACTTC
NA,19,TRBD1,TRBJ2-7,TRBV23-1,CASSHPPGQGIPLSYEQYF,TGCGCCAGCAGTCATCCCCCGGGACAGGGAATCCCACTCTCCTACGAGCAGTACTTC
few,17,TRBD1,TRBJ1-6,TRBV19,CASSISSGQNSNSPLHF,TGTGCCAGTAGTATTTCATCGGGACAGAATAGTAATTCACCCCTCCACTTT
NA,14,NA,TRBJ1-1,TRBV9,CASSARGGDTEAFF,TGTGCCAGCAGCGCGAGAGGGGGGGACACTGAAGCTTTCTTT
NA,16,NA,TRBJ2-6,TRBV4-2,CASSQGARSGANVLTF,TGTGCCAGCAGCCAAGGGGCCCGCTCTGGGGCCAACGTCCTGACTTTC
NA,14,NA,TRBJ2-3,TRBV12-5,CASGLGGFGDTQYF,TGTGCTAGTGGTTTGGGAGGGTTCGGGGATACGCAGTATTTT
NA,12,NA,TRBJ2-7,TRBV9,CASSVVGGEQYF,TGTGCCAGCAGCGTAGTGGGGGGCGAGCAGTACTTC
few,20,NA,TRBJ2-6,TRBV21-1,CASSKEGVKQGGSGANVLTF,TGTGCCAGCAGCAAGGAGGGGGTCAAACAGGGGGGCTCTGGGGCCAACGTCCTGACTTTC
once,14,NA,TRBJ1-2,TRBV7-8,CASSLGRGGHGYTF,TGTGCCAGCAGCTTGGGTCGGGGGGGGCATGGCTACACCTTC
NA,14,NA,TRBJ1-5,TRBV15,CATSRVGGNQPQHF,TGTGCCACCAGCAGAGTGGGGGGGAATCAGCCCCAGCATTTT
NA,14,NA,TRBJ2-1,TRBV7-2,CASSPTRTSGEQFF,TGTGCCAGCAGCCCCACCCGGACGAGCGGCGAGCAGTTCTTC
NA,15,NA,TRBJ1-6,TRBV5-4,CASSAPGILNSPLHF,TGTGCCAGCAGCGCCCCAGGGATCCTGAATTCACCCCTCCACTTT
NA,14,TRBD1,TRBJ2-1,TRBV10-3,CAISWKQGVGEQFF,TGTGCCATCAGTTGGAAACAGGGGGTAGGTGAGCAGTTCTTC
NA,17,TRBD2,TRBJ2-7,TRBV11-2,CASSLGPSGGRSYEQYF,TGTGCCAGCAGCTTAGGGCCTAGCGGGGGTCGCTCCTACGAGCAGTACTTC
NA,15,TRBD2,TRBJ2-3,TRBV2,CASSRLALWTDTQYF,TGTGCCAGCAGTAGACTAGCGCTGTGGACAGATACGCAGTATTTT
NA,15,NA,TRBJ1-2,TRBV7-2,CASSPNQGTNYGYTF,TGTGCCAGCAGCCCGAACCAGGGCACTAACTATGGCTACACCTTC
NA,15,TRBD2,TRBJ2-1,TRBV7-3,CASSLTSALYNEQFF,TGTGCCAGCAGCTTGACTAGCGCCCTCTACAATGAGCAGTTCTTC
NA,13,TRBD1,TRBJ1-5,TRBV27,CASPPDRDQPQHF,TGTGCCAGCCCCCCCGACAGGGATCAGCCCCAGCATTTT
NA,16,NA,TRBJ2-2,TRBV6-4,CASSDDMGHRTGELFF,TGTGCCAGCAGTGACGATATGGGACACCGTACCGGGGAGCTGTTTTTT
NA,12,TRBD1,TRBJ2-4,TRBV16,CASSQGQSLQYF,TGTGCCAGCAGCCAGGGACAGTCCCTTCAGTACTTC
NA,15,TRBD1,TRBJ1-2,TRBV30,CAWRLSGTGAYGYTF,TGTGCCTGGAGGCTATCCGGGACAGGGGCATATGGCTACACCTTC
few,13,NA,TRBJ2-2,TRBV7-9,CASTPEGTGELFF,TGTGCCAGCACGCCCGAGGGCACCGGGGAGCTGTTTTTT
NA,14,NA,TRBJ1-1,TRBV6-5,CASSYSGVFTEAFF,TGTGCCAGCAGTTACTCAGGGGTTTTCACTGAAGCTTTCTTT
NA,13,TRBD1,TRBJ2-2,TRBV6-5,CASTTGGTGELFF,TGTGCCAGCACGACAGGGGGCACCGGGGAGCTGTTTTTT
NA,14,NA,TRBJ1-1,TRBV7-3,CASSFDRRNTEAFF,TGTGCCAGCAGCTTTGACAGGAGGAACACTGAAGCTTTCTTT
NA,16,TRBD2,TRBJ2-3,TRBV4-1,CASSLGLAGVTDTQYF,TGCGCCAGCAGCCTAGGACTAGCGGGGGTCACAGATACGCAGTATTTT
NA,14,NA,TRBJ1-5,TRBV2,CASSGDRTNQPQHF,TGTGCCAGCAGTGGAGACAGGACTAATCAGCCCCAGCATTTT
NA,14,TRBD1,TRBJ1-5,TRBV27,CASSSRTGGQPQHF,TGTGCCAGCAGTTCCAGGACAGGGGGTCAGCCCCAGCATTTT
NA,14,NA,TRBJ2-6,TRBV5-1,CASSRVTGANVLTF,TGCGCCAGCAGCCGCGTTACTGGGGCCAACGTCCTGACTTTC